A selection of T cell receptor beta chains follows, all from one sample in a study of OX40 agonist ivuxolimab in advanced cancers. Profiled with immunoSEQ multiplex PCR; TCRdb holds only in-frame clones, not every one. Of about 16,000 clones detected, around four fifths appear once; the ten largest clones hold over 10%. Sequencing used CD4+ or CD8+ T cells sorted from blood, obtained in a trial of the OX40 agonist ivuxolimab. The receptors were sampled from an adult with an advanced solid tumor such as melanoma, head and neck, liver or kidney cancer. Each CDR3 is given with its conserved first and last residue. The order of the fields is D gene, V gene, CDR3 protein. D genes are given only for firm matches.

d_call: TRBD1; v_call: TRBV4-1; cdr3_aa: CASSHPPTGTGTFVNYGYTF
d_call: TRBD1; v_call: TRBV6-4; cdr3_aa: CASRSWTGRSGNTIYF
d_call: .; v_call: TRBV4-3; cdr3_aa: CASSPRGGTEAFF
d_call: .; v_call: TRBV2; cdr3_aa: CASRGRVGPEAFF
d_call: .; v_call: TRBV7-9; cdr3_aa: CASSSPLPSRNEKLFF
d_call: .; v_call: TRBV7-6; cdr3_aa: CASSSSSYNEQFF
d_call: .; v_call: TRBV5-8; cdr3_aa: CASSWVGAYEQYF
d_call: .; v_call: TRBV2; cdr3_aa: CASSLSGPPPYNEQFF
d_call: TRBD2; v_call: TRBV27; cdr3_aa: CASSLSALGGREVLSYNEQFF
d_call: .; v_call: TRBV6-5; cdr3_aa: CASSYELNTEAFF
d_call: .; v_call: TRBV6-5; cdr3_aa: CASSYSNTDTQYF
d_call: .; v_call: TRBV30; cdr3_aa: CAWSVLDEKLFF
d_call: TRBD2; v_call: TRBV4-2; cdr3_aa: CASSQEVGLAAEQFF
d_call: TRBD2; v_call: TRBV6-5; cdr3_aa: CASSYVSGAYNEQFF
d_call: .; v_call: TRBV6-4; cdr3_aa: CASSFEGGSSYNEQFF
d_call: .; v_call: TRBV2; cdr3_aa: CASSEPERRGTEAFF
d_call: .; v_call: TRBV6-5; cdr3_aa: CASSYSNERQFF
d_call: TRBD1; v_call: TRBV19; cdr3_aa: CASSVPRQGFNQPQHF
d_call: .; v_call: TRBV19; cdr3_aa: CASSAGRWMVPEAFF
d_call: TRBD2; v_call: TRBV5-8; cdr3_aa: CASSLTSGELTDTQYF
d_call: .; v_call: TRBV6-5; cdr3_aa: CASSYGGEVQETQYF
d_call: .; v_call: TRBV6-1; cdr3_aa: CASSEEEQVFNQPQHF
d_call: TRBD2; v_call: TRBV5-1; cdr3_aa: CASSLGSSGGSYNEQFF
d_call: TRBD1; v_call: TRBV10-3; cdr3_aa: CAISERTGTDTQYF
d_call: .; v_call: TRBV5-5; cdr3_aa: CASSLAAGPHEQYF
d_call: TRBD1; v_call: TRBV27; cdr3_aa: CASSPTGGFEQFF
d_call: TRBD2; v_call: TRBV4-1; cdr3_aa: CASSHGLSGGTYEQYF
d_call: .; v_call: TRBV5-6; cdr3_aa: CASSSAIIGAEAFF
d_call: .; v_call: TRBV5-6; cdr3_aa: CASSSFWDSYEQYF
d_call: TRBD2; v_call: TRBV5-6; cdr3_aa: CASSLVLAGTTDTQYF
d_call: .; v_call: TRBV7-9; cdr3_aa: CASSPPTSVTQYF
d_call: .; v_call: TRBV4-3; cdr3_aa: CASSQDSENIQYF
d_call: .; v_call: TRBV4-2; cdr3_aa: CASSGQGMYTGELFF
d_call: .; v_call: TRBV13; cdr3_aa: CASSLAGYSNQPQHF
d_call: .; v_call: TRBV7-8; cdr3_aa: CASSYLQGGEQYF
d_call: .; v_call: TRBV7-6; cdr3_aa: CASSSRPGAPADTQYF
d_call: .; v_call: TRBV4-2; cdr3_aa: CASSQNYASNTGELFF
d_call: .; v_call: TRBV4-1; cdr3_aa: CASSLAAGSNQPQHF
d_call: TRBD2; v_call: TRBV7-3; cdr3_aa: CASSLLPGTSGDGPYEQYF
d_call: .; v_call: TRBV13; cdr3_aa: CASSTGGSAFF
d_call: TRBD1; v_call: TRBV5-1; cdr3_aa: CASSHPWGQGPSGELFF
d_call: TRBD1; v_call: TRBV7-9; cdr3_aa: CASSFQGDYGYTF
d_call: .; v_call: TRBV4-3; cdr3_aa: CASSQDLGYNYGYTF
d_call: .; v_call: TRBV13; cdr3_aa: CASSYPQETYGYTF
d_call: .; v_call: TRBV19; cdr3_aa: CASSWVGTTEAFF
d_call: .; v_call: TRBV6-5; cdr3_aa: CASSGVGEPPLHF
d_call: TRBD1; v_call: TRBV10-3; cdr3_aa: CAISEQGATGELFF
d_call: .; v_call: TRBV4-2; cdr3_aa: CASSLDSYNSPLHF
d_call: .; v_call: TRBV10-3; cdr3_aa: CAISEPESNQPQHF
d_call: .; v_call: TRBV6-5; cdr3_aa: CASSYPGRAGTEAFF
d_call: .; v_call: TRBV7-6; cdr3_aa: CASSGTGDTQYF
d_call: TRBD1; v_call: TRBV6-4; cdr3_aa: CASSDSTGGGANVLTF
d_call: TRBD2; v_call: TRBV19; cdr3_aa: CASNRRASGGYSQETQYF
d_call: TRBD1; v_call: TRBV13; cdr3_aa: CASSLWDREEDTF
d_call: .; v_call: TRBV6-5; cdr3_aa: CASSFRGIAEAFF
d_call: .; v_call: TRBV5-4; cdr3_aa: CASSFQVLEEEWADTQYF
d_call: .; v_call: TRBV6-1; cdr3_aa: CASVLRKAFF
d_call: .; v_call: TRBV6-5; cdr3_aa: CASSYSVGAKNIQYF
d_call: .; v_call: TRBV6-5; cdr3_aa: CASTQGPNQPQHF
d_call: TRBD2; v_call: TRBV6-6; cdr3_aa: CASTAGGNEQFF